The rows below give T cell receptor beta chains drawn from one sample of a study of blood T cell repertoires in COVID-19. Generated by immunoSEQ multiplex PCR, the TCRdb table keeps only in-frame clones and is missing some. The sample lists approximately 99,000 clones, almost 90% occurring once. Input material: peripheral blood. Every receptor here comes from a man aged 50 to 59 with COVID-19, enrolled during active disease. Both conserved end residues are part of each CDR3. A D gene is named only where the DNA matches it firmly. The listing skips clone size in some rows; elsewhere it reads once, few, many or a size class.

J gene	clone size	D gene	V gene	CDR3 DNA	CDR3 protein
TRBJ1-6	.	.	TRBV7-2	TGTGCCAGCAGCCCCTCAACAAGCTCCTATAATTCACCCCTCCACTTT	CASSPSTSSYNSPLHF
TRBJ1-5	.	.	TRBV10-3	TGTGCCATCAGTGAAATGGCAGATAGCAATCAGCCCCAGCATTTT	CAISEMADSNQPQHF
TRBJ2-3	.	TRBD2	TRBV5-4	TGTGCCTCGGGCGGGGGTTTTGGGACCCCAGATACGCAGTATTTT	CASGGGFGTPDTQYF
TRBJ1-2	.	.	TRBV6-6	TGTGCCAGCAGTCCCTGGGAGGGACTTAACTATGGCTACACCTTC	CASSPWEGLNYGYTF
TRBJ2-7	once	.	TRBV5-1	TGCGCCAGCAGCAACAACGGGGTCTACGAGCAGTACTTC	CASSNNGVYEQYF
TRBJ2-2	.	TRBD1	TRBV19	TGTGCCAGTACCCGACAGGGAAGGGGCTTGACCGGGGAGCTGTTTTTT	CASTRQGRGLTGELFF
TRBJ2-2	once	.	TRBV5-5	TGTGCCAGCAGGCACCGGGGGACCGACAACACCGGGGAGCTGTTTTTT	CASRHRGTDNTGELFF
TRBJ2-2	.	.	TRBV6-5	TGTGCCAGCAGTTACGTCAGTAGGGGGACCGGGGAGCTGTTTTTT	CASSYVSRGTGELFF
TRBJ1-2	.	.	TRBV7-9	TGTGCCAGCAGCTTAGATTCTCGGGACTATGGCTACACCTTC	CASSLDSRDYGYTF
TRBJ1-2	.	.	TRBV7-9	TGTGCCAGCAGCTTAGATGGTCAGGGGTTAGGCTACACCTTC	CASSLDGQGLGYTF
TRBJ2-7	.	.	TRBV27	TGTGCCAGCAGTTTTCTGACAGGCTACGAGCAGTACTTC	CASSFLTGYEQYF
TRBJ2-3	once	TRBD2	TRBV7-8	TGTGCCAGCAGCTTAGTACTAGCGGGGGCAGATACGCAGTATTTT	CASSLVLAGADTQYF
TRBJ1-2	.	.	TRBV28	TGTGCCAGCAGACCGGACGGACTCCCCCATGGCTACACCTTC	CASRPDGLPHGYTF
TRBJ2-4	.	TRBD1	TRBV27	TGTGCCAGCAGTTTATCGAACAGGGGAGACATTCAGTACTTC	CASSLSNRGDIQYF
TRBJ1-5	.	.	TRBV6-1	TGTGCCAGCAGTGAAGCAACCTCTAAGCATTTT	CASSEATSKHF
TRBJ2-7	.	.	TRBV7-8	TGTGCCAGCAGTACGACAAGCTACGAGCAGTACTTC	CASSTTSYEQYF
TRBJ1-4	.	.	TRBV27	TGTGCCAGCAGTTTGTCGGGGTTCGGAGAAAAACTGTTTTTT	CASSLSGFGEKLFF
TRBJ2-7	.	TRBD2	TRBV10-3	TGTGCCATCAGTGAGTTCGCGGGGGGGCGGGCCTACGAGCAGTACTTC	CAISEFAGGRAYEQYF
TRBJ2-2	once	TRBD1	TRBV6-5	TGTGCCAGCACCCGGACAGGGTCTTCCGGGGAGCTGTTTTTT	CASTRTGSSGELFF
TRBJ2-2	.	TRBD2	TRBV11-2	TGTGCCAGCAGCACCCGGGGGGGTGGCACCGGGGAGCTGTTTTTT	CASSTRGGGTGELFF
TRBJ2-3	.	.	TRBV5-4	TGTGCCAGCAGCTTTGGAGGGTTTAATGCAGATACGCAGTATTTT	CASSFGGFNADTQYF
TRBJ1-3	.	.	TRBV11-2	TGTGCCAGCAGCTTAAGCCTTTCTGGAAACACCATATATTTT	CASSLSLSGNTIYF
TRBJ2-7	.	TRBD2	TRBV12-3/TRBV12-4	TGTGCCAGCAGCGGGGGGGGCGGCCGGGAGCAGTACTTC	CASSGGGGREQYF
TRBJ2-2	.	.	TRBV19	TGTGCCAGTAGTACCAGACAACCGCTAACCGGGGAGCTGTTTTTT	CASSTRQPLTGELFF
TRBJ2-7	.	.	TRBV18	TGTGCCAGCTCAGTCACGGCGGGCTACGAGCAGTACTTC	CASSVTAGYEQYF
TRBJ2-1	.	TRBD2	TRBV4-1	TGCGCCAGCAGCCAAGACCTAGCGGCCTTTGTCAATGAGCAGTTCTTC	CASSQDLAAFVNEQFF
TRBJ1-5	.	.	TRBV6-4	TGTGCCAGCAGTGAAAAGATTTCAGGGTTTTCGGTAGATCAGCCCCAGCATTTT	CASSEKISGFSVDQPQHF
TRBJ1-4	.	.	TRBV3-1/TRBV3-2	TGTGCCAGCAGCCAAGATCTGGGGGGGCAGAATGAAAAACTGTTTTTT	CASSQDLGGQNEKLFF
TRBJ1-2	.	.	TRBV6-1	TGTGCCAGCAGTGATGGGGGCCCCGATAAATATGGCTACACCTTC	CASSDGGPDKYGYTF
TRBJ2-5	.	.	TRBV27	TGTGCCAGCAGTTTGGCTTTCAGGGAAGAGACCCAGTACTTC	CASSLAFREETQYF
TRBJ1-1	.	.	TRBV6-5	TGTGCCAGCAGCAAAACAGGGCCCGGCACTGAAGCTTTCTTT	CASSKTGPGTEAFF
TRBJ1-5	.	.	TRBV19	TGTGCCAGTAGTAATCGTCGGGGTTATAGCAATCAGCCCCAGCATTTT	CASSNRRGYSNQPQHF
TRBJ2-7	.	.	TRBV7-9	TGTGCCAGCAGCCACCGGGACAAGTCCTACGAGCAGTACTTC	CASSHRDKSYEQYF
TRBJ1-2	.	TRBD1	TRBV4-1	TGCGCCAGCAGCCCACATACGACAGGGGCTGGGGGCTACACCTTC	CASSPHTTGAGGYTF
TRBJ2-4	.	TRBD2	TRBV4-2	TGTGCCAGCAGCCAAGCGATCCCTAGCGGGGGGGCGATTGCCAAAAACATTCAGTACTTC	CASSQAIPSGGAIAKNIQYF
TRBJ2-3	.	TRBD2	TRBV11-2	TGTGCCAGCAGCTTAGGGCTAGCGGGGACCACGGGGGATACGCAGTATTTT	CASSLGLAGTTGDTQYF
TRBJ2-1	.	TRBD2	TRBV4-1	TGCGCCAGCAGCCAAGTGTTCGGAGCGGGGGCGGCCGAGGCGTCTGAGCAGTTCTTC	CASSQVFGAGAAEASEQFF
TRBJ1-4	.	.	TRBV6-5	TGTGCCAGCAGATCGGACAACGGAAATGAAAAACTGTTTTTT	CASRSDNGNEKLFF
TRBJ2-7	.	TRBD2	TRBV5-4	TGTGCCAGCAGAAGAGCGGGGGGAACCTCCTACGAGCAGTACTTC	CASRRAGGTSYEQYF
TRBJ2-7	once	.	TRBV7-2	TGTGCCAGCAGCCCCTTAACATACGAGCAGTACTTC	CASSPLTYEQYF
TRBJ2-7	.	.	TRBV4-1	TGCGCCAGCAGCCTAGAGGACAGATACGAGCAGTACTTC	CASSLEDRYEQYF
TRBJ1-6	.	TRBD1	TRBV24-1	TGTGCCACCAGTACCGGACAGGGGAATTCACCCCTCCACTTT	CATSTGQGNSPLHF
TRBJ1-5	.	TRBD1	TRBV6-5	TGTGCCAGCCTTACAGGGGGTTATAGCAATCAGCCCCAGCATTTT	CASLTGGYSNQPQHF
TRBJ2-7	.	TRBD2	TRBV2	TGTGCCAACCAGTTGAGGTCAATAGCGGGGGATGGCTACGAGCAGTACTTC	CANQLRSIAGDGYEQYF
TRBJ2-1	.	TRBD1	TRBV11-3	TGTGCCAGCAGCCCAGGGGGCTCCTACAATGAGCAGTTCTTC	CASSPGGSYNEQFF
TRBJ2-1	.	TRBD2	TRBV7-3	TGTGCCAGCAGCTGGGTTAGCGGGGGACCCTACAATGAGCAGTTCTTC	CASSWVSGGPYNEQFF
TRBJ1-2	.	TRBD1	TRBV29-1	TGCAGCGTTGGGGTCGGACAGGGGGATTTTTCCCACTTC	CSVGVGQGDFSHF
TRBJ2-7	.	TRBD1	TRBV27	TGTGCCAGCAGTTACGCAGGGGGCTACGAGCAGTACTTC	CASSYAGGYEQYF
TRBJ2-7	.	.	TRBV15	TGTGCCACCAGCAGATCTTCAACCCCTAAGAAGTACTTC	CATSRSSTPKKYF
TRBJ1-1	.	.	TRBV24-1	TGTGCCACCAGTGGGGGAGAGTGGACTGAAGCTTTCTTT	CATSGGEWTEAFF
TRBJ1-4	once	.	TRBV6-6	TGTGCCAGCAAAAACAGGGTGGTGGAGGAAAAACTGTTTTTT	CASKNRVVEEKLFF
TRBJ2-2	.	TRBD1	TRBV27	TGTGCCAGCAGTTTTGGTACAGGGGCGCGCACCGGGGAGCTGTTTTTT	CASSFGTGARTGELFF
TRBJ2-7	.	.	TRBV18	TGTGCCAGCTCAGGTGAAAGTGGCAGTTACTACGAGCAGTACTTC	CASSGESGSYYEQYF
TRBJ1-3	.	TRBD1	TRBV7-2	TGTGCCAGCAGCCGCTGGGCAGGGGGGTCTGGAAACACCATATATTTT	CASSRWAGGSGNTIYF
TRBJ2-5	.	TRBD1	TRBV15	TGTGCCACCAGCAGAGACCGGGACAGGGGTGTTAAGACCCAGTACTTC	CATSRDRDRGVKTQYF
TRBJ2-5	.	TRBD1	TRBV7-9	TGTGCCTACGCCCGGGGGGACAGGGGGCTATTGGAGACCCAGTACTTC	CAYARGDRGLLETQYF
TRBJ2-5	once	TRBD2	TRBV10-3	TGTGCCACCCAGGGGCGGGGGGGCCAAGAGACCCAGTACTTC	CATQGRGGQETQYF
TRBJ2-7	once	.	TRBV19	TGTGCCAGTAGTTCAACACAGGGTACGGGCTCCTACGAGCAGTACTTC	CASSSTQGTGSYEQYF
TRBJ1-4	once	TRBD1	TRBV5-1	TGCGCCAGCAGCTTCGGACAGGGCGGCGAAAAACTGTTTTTT	CASSFGQGGEKLFF